Shown below are 21 T cell receptor beta chains from a single sample sequenced in a study of beta chain features in type 1 diabetes. The study, taken as a whole, reports: Type 1 diabetes patients had TCRB CDR3s that were shorter (moderately but significantly so) in all four CD4+ subsets.

For these TCRs, the target antigens are not known. Reverse transcription of all isolated RNA meant that expressed TCRB transcripts were sequenced. Only in-frame clones appear in the TCRdb table, and some are missing; sequencing was by immunoSEQ multiplex PCR. Of 100,000 to 150,000 clones in the sample, 9% were seen once. What was sequenced was central memory CD4+ T cells from blood. All receptors derive from a man between 25 and 39 years old with type 1 diabetes.

The genes are TRBV18 and TRBJ1-1; 8 nucleotides match TRBD1. With 3 bases clipped from V and 0 bases from J, the junction kept 6 bases outside the gene matches. The CDR3 is 16 amino acids. Germline CDR1 and CDR2: KGHSH and LQKENI. CDR3 amino acids: CASSPRTGSLNTEAFF. In DNA, the CDR3 is TGTGCCAGCTCACCTCGGACAGGGTCGCTGAACACTGAAGCTTTCTTT.

This clone turned up a few times. V and J are TRBV28 and TRBJ1-6; 7 bases line up with TRBD1. The germline V gene encodes CDR1 MDHEN and CDR2 SYDVKM. Trimming took 6 bases from V and 9 from J; bases not matched to a gene: 8. The CDR3 sequence is 14 residues long. In nucleotides, the CDR3 is TGTGCCAGCAGCACTCACCGGACAGGTTCACCCCTCCACTTT. Encoded protein: CASSTHRTGSPLHF. Full variable domain (missing parts from reference TRBV28 and TRBJ1-6): DVKVTQSSRYLVKRTGEKVFLECVQDMDHENMFWYRQDPGLGLRLIYFSYDVKMKEKGDIPEGYSVSREKKERFSLILESASTNQTSMYLCASSTHRTGSPLHFGNGTRLTVT.

CDR3 amino acids: CASSEWGDGTIYF. The CDR3 DNA reads as TGTGCCAGCAGTGAATGGGGGGACGGCACCATATATTTT. This sequence joins TRBV2 and TRBJ1-3; D might be TRBD1 (5 bases). The germline CDR1 and CDR2 sequences are SNHLY and FYNNEI. The CDR3 covers 13 residues. V was trimmed by 2 bases and J by 9 bases, leaving 11 bases between them.

This clone was counted only a few times. The chain uses TRBV29-1 and TRBJ1-1; no firm D call. V dropped 3 bases and J dropped 4 bases, with 12 bases sitting between them. Germline-derived CDR1 and CDR2 are SQVTM and ANQGSEA. CDR3 length equals 13 residues. The CDR3 loop reads CSVDWADGTEAFF. The CDR3 DNA is TGCAGCGTTGATTGGGCAGACGGCACTGAAGCTTTCTTT.

This clone has only a few counts. CDR3 DNA: TGTGCCAGCAGCTTAGGGGCCGATGCGAACACCGGGGAGCTGTTTTTT. It is translated as CASSLGADANTGELFF. The chain is built from TRBV5-4 and TRBJ2-2; possibly TRBD1 for D (5 bases). Deletions cut 2 bases from V and 0 bases from J, with 11 bases between. The CDR3 is 16 residues long. Per germline, CDR1 SGHNT and CDR2 YYREEE (reference sequence).

The chain joins TRBV4-1 to TRBJ1-1; 7 nucleotides match TRBD1. This CDR3 comprises 18 residues. Looked up from germline, CDR1 is MGHRA and CDR2 is YSYEKL. After removal of 3 bases from V and 3 bases from J, the junction contained 16 bases not matched to a gene. This chain's CDR3 is CASSHDYRQGSSYTEAFF. CDR3 sequence (DNA): TGCGCCAGCAGCCATGACTATAGACAGGGATCGTCCTACACTGAAGCTTTCTTT.

The chain links TRBV29-1 to TRBJ2-1; 10 bases line up with TRBD2. This CDR3 has 15 residues. Germline V gene lookup returns CDR1 SQVTM and CDR2 ANQGSEA. With 4 bases clipped from V and 4 bases from J, the junction kept 7 bases outside the gene matches. CDR3 bases: TGCAGCGTTGGACAACTAGCGGGGCAATACAATGAGCAGTTCTTC. Residues: CSVGQLAGQYNEQFF.

The table lists this clone with a few counts. V usage is TRBV5-1 and J usage is TRBJ2-3, with TRBD1 matching over 7 bases. The length of the CDR3 is 15 residues. CDR1 is SGHRS, CDR2 YFSETQ, per germline. Unmatched junction bases numbered 7, after V lost 4 bases and J lost 2 bases. The CDR3 nucleotides are TGCGCCAGCAGCGGCTGGGACAGATCCACAGATACGCAGTATTTT. It encodes CASSGWDRSTDTQYF. Full variable domain (remainder filled in from reference TRBV5-1 and TRBJ2-3): KAGVTQTPRYLIKTRGQQVTLSCSPISGHRSVSWYQQTPGQGLQFLFEYFSETQRNKGNFPGRFSGRQFSNSRSEMNVSTLELGDSALYLCASSGWDRSTDTQYFGPGTRLTVL.

A few counts support this clone. The J gene is TRBJ2-7, the V gene TRBV5-1; 13 bases match TRBD2. Germline trimming cut 1 base from V and 6 bases from J; bases unmatched to any gene: 4. Germline V gives CDR1 SGHRS, CDR2 YFSETQ. The CDR3 consists of 15 residues. The CDR3 region is CASSLWTSGGVEQYF. The CDR3 DNA reads TGCGCCAGCAGCTTGTGGACTAGCGGGGGTGTCGAGCAGTACTTC.

The V and J genes are TRBV4-2 and TRBJ2-2; D uncertain. With 5 bases removed from V and 3 bases from J, the gap between germline ends came to 4 bases. Germline V CDR1 and CDR2: LGHNA, YNFKEQ. This CDR3 has 12 residues. Here the CDR3 DNA reads TGTGCCAGCAGCTTAGACACCGGGGAGCTGTTTTTT. It is translated as CASSLDTGELFF.

This clone was seen only a few times. The rearrangement joins TRBV28 to TRBJ1-6; TRBD1 is a possible D gene (5 bases). The CDR3 contains 15 residues. Germline CDR1 is MDHEN and CDR2 is SYDVKM. V was pared by 6 bases and J by 10 bases, with 19 bases between. Here the CDR3 DNA reads TGTGCCAGCAGCACATCAAAGGGGTTACGGTCACCCCTCCACTTT. Translating gives CASSTSKGLRSPLHF.

This chain joins TRBV7-9 and TRBJ1-1; tentatively, D is TRBD1 (5 bases). This CDR3 spans 13 amino acids. Germline-derived CDR1 and CDR2 are SEHNR and FQNEAQ (reference sequence). The ends were cut back, 4 bases at V and 2 bases at J, with 8 bases in the middle. The CDR3, as DNA: TGTGCCAGCAGCTCCGACAGCAACACTGAAGCTTTCTTT. Translated: CASSSDSNTEAFF.

The rearrangement joins TRBV7-6 to TRBJ2-3, with TRBD2 as a possible D gene (6 bases). The CDR3 has 16 residues. V shed 5 bases and J shed 0 bases, with 15 bases lying between them. The germline CDR1 and CDR2 sequences are SGHVS and FNYEAQ. CDR3 nucleotide sequence: TGTGCCAGCAGCCCAACGGGGGACGAAAGCACAGATACGCAGTATTTT. This codes for CASSPTGDESTDTQYF. Variable domain in full (rest from reference TRBV7-6 and TRBJ2-3): GAGVSQSPRYKVTKRGQDVALRCDPISGHVSLYWYRQALGQGPEFLTYFNYEAQQDKSGLPNDRFSAERPEGSISTLTIQRTEQRDSAMYRCASSPTGDESTDTQYFGPGTRLTVL.

The J gene is TRBJ1-2, the V gene TRBV28, with D maybe TRBD1 (5 bases). The V and J ends lost 10 bases and 5 bases respectively, with 14 bases between them. This CDR3 spans 12 amino acids. Germline V gene lookup returns CDR1 MDHEN and CDR2 SYDVKM. The CDR3 DNA reads TGTGCCACTGAGGAGGGGCATTATGGCTACACCTTC. Protein: CATEEGHYGYTF.

This clone was observed a few times. The V call is TRBV5-6, the J call TRBJ2-1, with D possibly TRBD2 on 6 matching bases. Trimming removed 4 bases at V and 2 bases at J, with 13 bases between. This CDR3 has 15 residues. Germline CDR1 and CDR2: SGHDT and YYEEEE. CDR3 in amino acids: CASSGAGRTYNEQFF. In DNA, the CDR3 is TGTGCCAGCAGCGGCGCGGGACGGACCTACAATGAGCAGTTCTTC.

This clone was counted between two and nine times. This chain connects TRBV30 to TRBJ2-7; tentatively, D is TRBD1 (5 bases). CDR3 length: 14 residues. Trimming stripped 1 base from V and 1 base from J, with 11 bases between. CDR1 and CDR2 from the germline V gene are GTSNPN and SVGIG (reference sequence). Written as DNA, the CDR3 is TGTGCCTGGAGTGGGGCGGACAAATCCTACGAGCAGTACTTC. Protein sequence: CAWSGADKSYEQYF.

This clone came up a few times. V usage is TRBV6-5 and J usage is TRBJ1-2; TRBD1 matches 7 bases. CDR1 and CDR2 from the germline V gene are MNHEY and SVGAGI. V was clipped by 5 bases and J by 3 bases; unmatched bases: 6. The CDR3 sequence is 14 residues long. CDR3 nucleotides: TGTGCCAGCAGTCTTGCCCAGGGGGACTATGGCTACACCTTC. It specifies CASSLAQGDYGYTF.

This clone was recorded a few times. Other DNA sequences in this sample translate to the same CDR3. The J gene is TRBJ2-5, the V gene TRBV6-6, with 8 bases aligning to TRBD1. This CDR3 region has 13 residues. Germline-derived CDR1 and CDR2 are MNHNY and SVGAGI (reference sequence). Trimming removed 4 bases from V and 2 bases from J; junction bases left unmatched: 0. This CDR3 reads CASSWTGQETQYF. Here the CDR3 DNA reads TGTGCCAGCAGTTGGACAGGGCAAGAGACCCAGTACTTC.

This clone was recorded a few times. At one boundary the junction diverges from the germline segment, which might be a read error. The gene calls are TRBV2 and TRBJ1-5; 9 positions match TRBD1. Germline V lookup: CDR1 SNHLY, CDR2 FYNNEI. The CDR3 spans 13 residues. Here the CDR3 DNA reads TGTGCCAGCAGTGAAGGTGGACAGGGGACACCTCTTTTT. This codes for CASSEGGQGTPLF.

This clone turned up a few times. The V gene is TRBV6-5, the J gene TRBJ1-5; TRBD1 is a possible D gene (6 bases). The germline CDR1 and CDR2 sequences are MNHEY and SVGAGI. Trimming removed 5 bases from V and 10 bases from J, with 21 bases in between. This CDR3 contains 15 residues. CDR3 protein: CASSPGGTSVLPQHF. CDR3 DNA: TGTGCCAGCAGTCCCGGGGGGACATCGGTTCTACCCCAGCATTTT.

This clone showed up just a few times. One end of the junction fails to match germline, which may point to a read error. This rearrangement joins TRBV7-9 to TRBJ2-2; 11 bases align to TRBD2. Per the germline V gene, CDR1 is SEHNR and CDR2 is FQNEAQ (reference sequence). The CDR3 is 17 residues long. CDR3 nucleotides: TGCGCCAGCAGCCAATCTAGCGGGGGGACGAACACCGGGGAGCTGTTTTTT. Amino acid sequence: CASSQSSGGTNTGELFF.